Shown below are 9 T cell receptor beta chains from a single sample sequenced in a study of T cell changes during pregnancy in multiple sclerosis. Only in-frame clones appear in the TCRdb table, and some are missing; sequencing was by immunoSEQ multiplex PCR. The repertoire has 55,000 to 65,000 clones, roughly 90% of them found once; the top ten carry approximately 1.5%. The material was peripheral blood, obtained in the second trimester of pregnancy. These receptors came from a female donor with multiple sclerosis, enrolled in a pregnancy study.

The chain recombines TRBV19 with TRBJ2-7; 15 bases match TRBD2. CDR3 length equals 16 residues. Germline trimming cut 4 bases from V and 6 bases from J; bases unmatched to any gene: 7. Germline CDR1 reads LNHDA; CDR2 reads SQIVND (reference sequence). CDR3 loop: CASSKGGLAGGGEQYF. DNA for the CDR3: TGTGCCAGTAGTAAGGGGGGACTAGCGGGAGGAGGCGAGCAGTACTTC.

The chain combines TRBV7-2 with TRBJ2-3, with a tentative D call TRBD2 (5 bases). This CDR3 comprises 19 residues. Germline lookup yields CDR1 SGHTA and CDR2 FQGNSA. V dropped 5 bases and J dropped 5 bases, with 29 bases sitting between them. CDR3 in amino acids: CASSHDSRGTRTFGDTQYF. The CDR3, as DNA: TGTGCCAGCAGCCATGACTCCCGGGGAACTAGAACTTTTGGAGATACGCAGTATTTT.

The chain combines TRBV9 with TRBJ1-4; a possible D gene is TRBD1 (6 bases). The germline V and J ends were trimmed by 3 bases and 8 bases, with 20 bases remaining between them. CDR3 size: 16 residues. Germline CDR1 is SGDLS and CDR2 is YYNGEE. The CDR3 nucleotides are TGTGCCAGCAGCGCCGAGGGGGGGGGCGTAAAGGAAAAACTGTTTTTT. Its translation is CASSAEGGGVKEKLFF. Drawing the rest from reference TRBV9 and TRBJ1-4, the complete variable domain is DSGVTQTPKHLITATGQRVTLRCSPRSGDLSVYWYQQSLDQGLQFLIQYYNGEERAKGNILERFSAQQFPDLHSELNLSSLELGDSALYFCASSAEGGGVKEKLFFGSGTQLSVL.

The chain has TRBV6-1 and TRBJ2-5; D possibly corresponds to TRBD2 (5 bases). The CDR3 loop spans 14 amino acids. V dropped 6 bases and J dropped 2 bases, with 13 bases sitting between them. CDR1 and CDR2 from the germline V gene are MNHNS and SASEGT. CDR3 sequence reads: CASSSGRDQETQYF. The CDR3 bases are TGTGCCAGCAGCTCGGGCCGGGATCAAGAGACCCAGTACTTC.

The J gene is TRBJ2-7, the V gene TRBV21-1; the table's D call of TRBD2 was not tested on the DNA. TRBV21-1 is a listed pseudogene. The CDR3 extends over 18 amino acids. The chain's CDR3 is CASSKNKGLAGGPGEQYF. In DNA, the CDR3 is TGTGCCAGCAGCAAAAATAAGGGTCTAGCGGGAGGGCCAGGGGAGCAGTACTTC.

For the CDR3, the DNA is TGCAGCGTCTACAGGGGTTACAACACCGGGGAGCTGTTTTTT. Amino acid sequence: CSVYRGYNTGELFF. The chain joins TRBV29-1 to TRBJ2-2, with 7 positions matching TRBD1. Unmatched junction bases numbered 6, after V lost 6 bases and J lost 2 bases. The CDR3 totals 14 residues. In germline, CDR1 is SQVTM, CDR2 ANQGSEA.

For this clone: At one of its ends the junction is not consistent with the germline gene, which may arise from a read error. CDR3 loop: CASSDGSLAGEAQYF. Written as DNA, the CDR3 is TGCGCCAGCAGTGACGGGTCGCTAGCGGGAGAGGCCCAGTACTTC. The chain carries TRBV10-2 and TRBJ2-5, with 10 bases fitting TRBD2. CDR3 length: 15 amino acids. In germline, CDR1 is WSHSY, CDR2 SAAADI.

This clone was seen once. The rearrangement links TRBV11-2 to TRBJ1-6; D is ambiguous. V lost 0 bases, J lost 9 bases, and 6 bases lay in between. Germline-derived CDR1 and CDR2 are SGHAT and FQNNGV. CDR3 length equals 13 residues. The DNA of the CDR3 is TGTGCCAGCAGCTTAGATACGGGTTCACCCCTCCACTTT. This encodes CASSLDTGSPLHF.

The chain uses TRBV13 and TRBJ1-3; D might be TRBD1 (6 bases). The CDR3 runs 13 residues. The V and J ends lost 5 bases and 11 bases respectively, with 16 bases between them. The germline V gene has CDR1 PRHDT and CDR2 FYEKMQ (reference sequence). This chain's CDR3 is CASSVPSGVPIYF. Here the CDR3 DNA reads TGTGCCAGCAGCGTACCTTCAGGGGTTCCCATATATTTT. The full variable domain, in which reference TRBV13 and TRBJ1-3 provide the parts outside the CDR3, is AAGVIQSPRHLIKEKRETATLKCYPIPRHDTVYWYQQGPGQDPQFLISFYEKMQSDKGSIPDRFSAQQFSDYHSELNMSSLELGDSALYFCASSVPSGVPIYFGEGSWLTVV.